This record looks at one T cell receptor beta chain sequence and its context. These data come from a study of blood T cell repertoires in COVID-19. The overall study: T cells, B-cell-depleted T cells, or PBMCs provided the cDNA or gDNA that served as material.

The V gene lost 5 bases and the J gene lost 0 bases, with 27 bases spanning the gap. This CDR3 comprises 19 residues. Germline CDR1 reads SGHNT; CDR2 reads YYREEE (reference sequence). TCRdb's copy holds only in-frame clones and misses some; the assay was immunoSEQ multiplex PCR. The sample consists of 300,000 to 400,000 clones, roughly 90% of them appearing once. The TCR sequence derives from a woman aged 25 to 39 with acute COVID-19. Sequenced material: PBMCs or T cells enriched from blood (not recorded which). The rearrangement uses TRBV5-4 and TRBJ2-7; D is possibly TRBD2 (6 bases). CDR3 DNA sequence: TGTGCCAGCAGAGGTACAGGATCCACTCATCGGGGGATCTCCTACGAGCAGTACTTC. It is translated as CASRGTGSTHRGISYEQYF.